The entry below gives a single T cell receptor (beta chain) sequence along with its context. Looked up from germline, CDR1 is LGHDT and CDR2 is YNNKEL (reference sequence). Between the trimmed V and J ends, which lost 3 bases and 3 bases, there was a span of 6 bases. This CDR3 is built from 12 residues. This specimen belongs to a study of blood T cell repertoires in COVID-19. Overall study context: Both acute and convalescent COVID-19 samples were obtained from the United States, Italy and Spain. From T cells, B-cell-depleted T cells, or PBMCs came the material, which was cDNA or gDNA.

Profiling relied on immunoSEQ multiplex PCR, and the TCRdb table lists in-frame clones only, not all of them. The repertoire consists of 130,000 to 150,000 clones, with about 85% occurring once and the leading ten covering approximately 2.7%. The source material was peripheral blood. The clonotype comes from a woman between 40 and 55 years old with active or convalescent COVID-19. This chain uses TRBV3-1 (or the pseudogene TRBV3-2) with TRBJ2-7, with D uncertain. CDR3 nucleotide sequence: TGTGCCAGCAGCCACGGTCTCTACGAGCAGTACTTC. Translated: CASSHGLYEQYF.